Listed below are T cell receptor beta chains from one sample, sequenced in a study of cytomegalovirus exposure and HLA in healthy donors. Sequenced by immunoSEQ multiplex PCR; TCRdb stores in-frame clones only, minus some. The table lists some 160,000 clones, roughly 84% of them singletons. Sequencing was performed on PBMCs. The receptors were sampled from a boy aged 2-15 years in good health and CMV-seronegative. Each CDR3 is given with its conserved first and last residue. The order of the fields is J gene, V gene, clone size, D gene, CDR3 DNA, CDR3 protein. The D gene is left open where the match is weak. Rows give clone size only sometimes, using once, few, many, or a class for an expanded clone.

J gene: TRBJ2-7; V gene: TRBV7-9; clone size: .; D gene: TRBD1; CDR3 DNA: TGTGCCAGCAGCTTAGGGGACAGGTCCTACGAGCAGTACTTC; CDR3 protein: CASSLGDRSYEQYF
J gene: TRBJ2-5; V gene: TRBV5-1; clone size: .; D gene: TRBD2; CDR3 DNA: TGCGCCAGCAGCTTGGGACTAGCGGGGGGATATAACCAAGAGACCCAGTACTTC; CDR3 protein: CASSLGLAGGYNQETQYF
J gene: TRBJ2-5; V gene: TRBV27; clone size: .; D gene: .; CDR3 DNA: TGTGCCAGCAGTTTAAAGCTAGGGGGAGTTCAAGAGACCCAGTACTTC; CDR3 protein: CASSLKLGGVQETQYF
J gene: TRBJ1-1; V gene: TRBV6-4; clone size: few; D gene: .; CDR3 DNA: TGTGCCAGCAGTGTCGAAACAGGGACCACTGAAGCTTTCTTT; CDR3 protein: CASSVETGTTEAFF
J gene: TRBJ2-6; V gene: TRBV28; clone size: .; D gene: TRBD1; CDR3 DNA: TGTGCCAGCAGTCCGACGGACAGGGGACCCCTCTCTGGGGCCAACGTCCTGACTTTC; CDR3 protein: CASSPTDRGPLSGANVLTF
J gene: TRBJ1-2; V gene: TRBV30; clone size: once; D gene: TRBD1; CDR3 DNA: TGTGCCTGGCCGGGACAGGGGAGCAATGGCTACACCTTC; CDR3 protein: CAWPGQGSNGYTF
J gene: TRBJ2-1; V gene: TRBV2; clone size: .; D gene: TRBD2; CDR3 DNA: TGTGCCAGCAGTAGACCGGGACTAGCGGGGCTCCATAATGAGCAGTTCTTC; CDR3 protein: CASSRPGLAGLHNEQFF
J gene: TRBJ1-1; V gene: TRBV6-4; clone size: .; D gene: .; CDR3 DNA: TGTGCCAGCAGGCAGGGTAAGACTGAAGCTTTCTTT; CDR3 protein: CASRQGKTEAFF
J gene: TRBJ2-2; V gene: TRBV4-2; clone size: few; D gene: .; CDR3 DNA: TGTGCCAGCAGCCAAGACTTGGCGGCGAACACCGGGGAGCTGTTTTTT; CDR3 protein: CASSQDLAANTGELFF
J gene: TRBJ2-7; V gene: TRBV28; clone size: once; D gene: .; CDR3 DNA: TGTGCCAGCAGTCCCCTCGACGAGCAGTACTTC; CDR3 protein: CASSPLDEQYF
J gene: TRBJ1-3; V gene: TRBV11-1; clone size: .; D gene: TRBD1; CDR3 DNA: TGTGCCAGCAGCGTGGGACAGGGAGCTGGAAACACCATATATTTT; CDR3 protein: CASSVGQGAGNTIYF
J gene: TRBJ2-1; V gene: TRBV6-4; clone size: .; D gene: TRBD1; CDR3 DNA: TGTGCCAGCAGAGCCGGGACAGGGGTGAGCAATGAGCAGTTCTTC; CDR3 protein: CASRAGTGVSNEQFF
J gene: TRBJ2-1; V gene: TRBV27; clone size: .; D gene: TRBD1; CDR3 DNA: TGTGCCAGCAGTTTACTCAGTACAGGGGTCGGCACTAGCTCCTACAATGAGCAGTTCTTC; CDR3 protein: CASSLLSTGVGTSSYNEQFF
J gene: TRBJ1-2; V gene: TRBV11-2; clone size: few; D gene: TRBD1; CDR3 DNA: TGTGCCAGCAGCTTCCTCTCGGGACAGGGAGGCCGTGGCTACACCTTC; CDR3 protein: CASSFLSGQGGRGYTF
J gene: TRBJ2-7; V gene: TRBV28; clone size: .; D gene: TRBD2; CDR3 DNA: TGTGCCAGCAGTTCCGGGACTAGCGGGTACGAGCAGTACTTC; CDR3 protein: CASSSGTSGYEQYF
J gene: TRBJ2-7; V gene: TRBV14; clone size: .; D gene: .; CDR3 DNA: TGTGCCAGCAGCCGCCATCGGGACTCGGTGATCGAGCAGTACTTC; CDR3 protein: CASSRHRDSVIEQYF
J gene: TRBJ1-4; V gene: TRBV28; clone size: once; D gene: .; CDR3 DNA: TGTGCCAGCAGTTTAGTTCGTCCTTTCGGACTGTTTTTT; CDR3 protein: CASSLVRPFGLFF
J gene: TRBJ2-2; V gene: TRBV7-2; clone size: .; D gene: .; CDR3 DNA: TGTGCCAGCAGCTTAGCCAGGCACACCGGGGAGCTGTTTTTT; CDR3 protein: CASSLARHTGELFF
J gene: TRBJ2-5; V gene: TRBV27; clone size: .; D gene: TRBD1; CDR3 DNA: TGTGCCAGCAGTCCGTGGACAGGGGTGGAGACCCAGTACTTC; CDR3 protein: CASSPWTGVETQYF
J gene: TRBJ2-7; V gene: TRBV5-5; clone size: .; D gene: .; CDR3 DNA: TGTGCCAGCAGCGACTTGGGGTGGAGGATCCACTACGAGCAGTACTTC; CDR3 protein: CASSDLGWRIHYEQYF
J gene: TRBJ1-3; V gene: TRBV9; clone size: .; D gene: .; CDR3 DNA: TGTGCCAGCAGCGTAGTGTCAGGCTCTGGAAACACCATATATTTT; CDR3 protein: CASSVVSGSGNTIYF
J gene: TRBJ1-2; V gene: TRBV28; clone size: .; D gene: .; CDR3 DNA: TGTGCCAGCAGAAACTTACAGGGTTACGGCTACACCTTC; CDR3 protein: CASRNLQGYGYTF
J gene: TRBJ1-1; V gene: TRBV7-2; clone size: .; D gene: .; CDR3 DNA: TGTGCCAGCAGCTTATCTCCTGGAGGGTACACTGAAGCTTTCTTT; CDR3 protein: CASSLSPGGYTEAFF